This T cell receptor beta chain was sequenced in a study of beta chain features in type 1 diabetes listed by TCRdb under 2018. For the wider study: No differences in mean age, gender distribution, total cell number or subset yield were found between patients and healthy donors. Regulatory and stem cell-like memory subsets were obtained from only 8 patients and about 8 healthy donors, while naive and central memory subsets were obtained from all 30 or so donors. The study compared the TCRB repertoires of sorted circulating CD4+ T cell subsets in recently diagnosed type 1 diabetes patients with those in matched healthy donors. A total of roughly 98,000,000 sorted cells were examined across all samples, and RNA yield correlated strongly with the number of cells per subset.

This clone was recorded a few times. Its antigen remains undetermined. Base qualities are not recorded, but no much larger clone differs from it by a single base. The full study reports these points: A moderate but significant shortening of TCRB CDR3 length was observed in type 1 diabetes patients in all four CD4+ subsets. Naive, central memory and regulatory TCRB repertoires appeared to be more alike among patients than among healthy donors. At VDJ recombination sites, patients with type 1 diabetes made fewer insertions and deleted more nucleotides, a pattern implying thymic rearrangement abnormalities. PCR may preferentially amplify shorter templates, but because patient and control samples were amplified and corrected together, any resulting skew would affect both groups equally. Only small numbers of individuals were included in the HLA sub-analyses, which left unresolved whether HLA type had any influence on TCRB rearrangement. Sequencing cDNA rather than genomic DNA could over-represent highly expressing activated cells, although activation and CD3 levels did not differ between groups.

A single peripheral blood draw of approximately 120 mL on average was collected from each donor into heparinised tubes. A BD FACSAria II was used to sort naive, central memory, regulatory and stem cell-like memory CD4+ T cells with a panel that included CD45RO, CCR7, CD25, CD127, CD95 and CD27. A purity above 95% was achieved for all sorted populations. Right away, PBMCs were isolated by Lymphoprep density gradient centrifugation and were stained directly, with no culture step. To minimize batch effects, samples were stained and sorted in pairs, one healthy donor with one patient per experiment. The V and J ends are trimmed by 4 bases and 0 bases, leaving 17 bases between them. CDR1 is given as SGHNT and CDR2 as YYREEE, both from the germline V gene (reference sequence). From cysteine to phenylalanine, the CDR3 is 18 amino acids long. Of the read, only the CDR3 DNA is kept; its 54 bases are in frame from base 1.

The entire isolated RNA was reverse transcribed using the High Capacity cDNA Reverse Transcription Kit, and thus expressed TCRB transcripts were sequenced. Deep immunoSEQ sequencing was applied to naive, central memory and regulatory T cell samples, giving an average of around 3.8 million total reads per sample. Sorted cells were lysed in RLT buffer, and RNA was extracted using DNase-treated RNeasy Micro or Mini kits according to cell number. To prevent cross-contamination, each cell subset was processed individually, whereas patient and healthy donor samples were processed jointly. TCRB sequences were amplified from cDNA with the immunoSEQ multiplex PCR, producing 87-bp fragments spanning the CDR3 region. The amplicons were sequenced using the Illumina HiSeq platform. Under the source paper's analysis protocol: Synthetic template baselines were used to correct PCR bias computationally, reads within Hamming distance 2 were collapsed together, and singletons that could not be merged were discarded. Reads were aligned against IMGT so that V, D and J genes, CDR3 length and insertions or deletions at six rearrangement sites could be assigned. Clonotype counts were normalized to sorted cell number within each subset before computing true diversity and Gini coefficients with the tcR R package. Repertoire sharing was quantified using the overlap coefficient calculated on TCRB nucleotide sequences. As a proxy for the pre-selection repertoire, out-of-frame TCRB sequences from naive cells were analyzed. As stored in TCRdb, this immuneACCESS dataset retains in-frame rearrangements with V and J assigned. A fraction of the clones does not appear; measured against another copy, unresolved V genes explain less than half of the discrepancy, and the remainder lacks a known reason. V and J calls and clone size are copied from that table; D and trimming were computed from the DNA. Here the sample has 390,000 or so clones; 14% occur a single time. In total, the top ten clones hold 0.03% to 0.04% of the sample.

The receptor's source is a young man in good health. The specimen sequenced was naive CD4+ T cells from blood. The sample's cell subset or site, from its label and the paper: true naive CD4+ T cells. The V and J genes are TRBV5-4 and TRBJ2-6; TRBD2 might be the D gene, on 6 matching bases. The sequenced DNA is TGTGCCAGCAGCCGAGGAGCGGGCCTGCTCTCTGGGGCCAACGTCCTGACTTTC. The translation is CASSRGAGLLSGANVLTF. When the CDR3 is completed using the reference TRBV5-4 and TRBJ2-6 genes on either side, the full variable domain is ETGVTQSPTHLIKTRGQQVTLRCSSQSGHNTVSWYQQALGQGPQFIFQYYREEENGRGNFPPRFSGLQFPNYSSELNVNALELDDSALYLCASSRGAGLLSGANVLTFGAGSRLTVL.